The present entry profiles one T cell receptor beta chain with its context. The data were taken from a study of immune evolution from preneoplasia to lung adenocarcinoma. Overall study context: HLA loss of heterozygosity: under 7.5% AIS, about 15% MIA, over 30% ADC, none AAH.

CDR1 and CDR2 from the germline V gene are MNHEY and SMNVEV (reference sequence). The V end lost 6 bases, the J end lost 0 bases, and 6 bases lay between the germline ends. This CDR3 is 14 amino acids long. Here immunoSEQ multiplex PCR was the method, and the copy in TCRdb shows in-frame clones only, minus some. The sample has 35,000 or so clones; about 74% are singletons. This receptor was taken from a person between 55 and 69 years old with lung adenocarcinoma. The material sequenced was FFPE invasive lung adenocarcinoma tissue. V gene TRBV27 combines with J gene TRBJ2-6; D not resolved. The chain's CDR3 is CASSGSSGANVLTF. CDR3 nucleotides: TGTGCCAGCAGCGGCAGCTCTGGGGCCAACGTCCTGACTTTC. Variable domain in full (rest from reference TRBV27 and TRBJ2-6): EAQVTQNPRYLITVTGKKLTVTCSQNMNHEYMSWYRQDPGLGLRQIYYSMNVEVTDKGDVPEGYKVSRKEKRNFPLILESPSPNQTSLYFCASSGSSGANVLTFGAGSRLTVL.